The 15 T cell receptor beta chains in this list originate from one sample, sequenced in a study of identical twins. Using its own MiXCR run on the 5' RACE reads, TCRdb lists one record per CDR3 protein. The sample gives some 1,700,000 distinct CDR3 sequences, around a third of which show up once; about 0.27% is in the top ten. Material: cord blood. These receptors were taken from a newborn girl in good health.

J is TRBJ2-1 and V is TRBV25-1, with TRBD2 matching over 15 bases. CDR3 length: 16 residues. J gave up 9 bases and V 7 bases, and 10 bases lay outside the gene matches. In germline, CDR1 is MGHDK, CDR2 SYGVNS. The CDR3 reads CASNDVGTSGRSEQFF. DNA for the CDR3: TGTGCCAGCAATGACGTGGGGACTAGCGGGAGGAGTGAGCAGTTCTTC.

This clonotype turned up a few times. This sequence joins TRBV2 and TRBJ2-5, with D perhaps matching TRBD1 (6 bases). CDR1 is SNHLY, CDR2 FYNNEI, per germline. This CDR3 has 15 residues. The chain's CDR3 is CSNLKQGTRQETQYF. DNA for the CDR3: TGTTCCAACTTAAAACAGGGAACCCGCCAAGAGACCCAGTACTTC.

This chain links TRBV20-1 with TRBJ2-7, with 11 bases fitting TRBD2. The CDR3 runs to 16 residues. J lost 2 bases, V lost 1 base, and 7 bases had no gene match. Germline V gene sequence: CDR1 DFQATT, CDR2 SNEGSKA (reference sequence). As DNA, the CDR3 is TGCAGTGCTAGAGGGCTAGCGGGGGGCATCACCTACGAGCAGTACTTC. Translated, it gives CSARGLAGGITYEQYF.

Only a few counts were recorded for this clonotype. This chain's CDR3 is CASSDGQPLIGYTF. CDR3 in DNA: TGCGCCAGCAGCGATGGACAGCCCCTAATTGGCTACACCTTC. This sequence joins TRBV5-1 and TRBJ1-2; D is possibly TRBD1 (6 bases). This CDR3 is 14 amino acids long. The germline CDR1 and CDR2 sequences are SGHRS and YFSETQ. V was clipped by 4 bases and J by 7 bases, with 17 bases between them.

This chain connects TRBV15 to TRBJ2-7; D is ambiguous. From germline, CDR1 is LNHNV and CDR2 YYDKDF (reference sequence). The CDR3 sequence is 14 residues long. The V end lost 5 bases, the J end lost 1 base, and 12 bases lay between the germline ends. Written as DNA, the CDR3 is TGTGCCACCAGCCCCCAGACGGATTCCTACGAGCAGTACTTC. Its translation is CATSPQTDSYEQYF. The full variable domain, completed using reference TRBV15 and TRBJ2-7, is DAMVIQNPRYQVTQFGKPVTLSCSQTLNHNVMYWYQQKSSQAPKLLFHYYDKDFNNEADTPDNFQSRRPNTSFCFLDIRSPGLGDTAMYLCATSPQTDSYEQYFGPGTRLTVT.

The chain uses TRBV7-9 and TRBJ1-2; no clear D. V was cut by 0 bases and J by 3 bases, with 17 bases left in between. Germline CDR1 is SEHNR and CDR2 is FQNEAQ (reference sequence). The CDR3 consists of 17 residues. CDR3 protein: CASSLAERVKGYYGYTF. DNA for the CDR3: TGTGCCAGCAGCTTAGCGGAAAGGGTCAAGGGATACTATGGCTACACCTTC. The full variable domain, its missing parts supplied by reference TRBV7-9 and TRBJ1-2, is DTGVSQNPRHKITKRGQNVTFRCDPISEHNRLYWYRQTLGQGPEFLTYFQNEAQLEKSRLLSDRFSAERPKGSFSTLEIQRTEQGDSAMYLCASSLAERVKGYYGYTFGSGTRLTVV.

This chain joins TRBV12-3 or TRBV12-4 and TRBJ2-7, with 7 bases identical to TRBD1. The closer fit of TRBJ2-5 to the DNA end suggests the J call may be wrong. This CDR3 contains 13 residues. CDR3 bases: TGTGCCAGCAGTTGGGACAGTAAACAGACCCAGTACTTC. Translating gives CASSWDSKQTQYF.

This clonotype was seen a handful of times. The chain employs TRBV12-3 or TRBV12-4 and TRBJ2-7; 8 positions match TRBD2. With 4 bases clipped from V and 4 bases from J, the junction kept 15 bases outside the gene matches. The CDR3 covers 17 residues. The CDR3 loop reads CASSSDLIAGMSYEQYF. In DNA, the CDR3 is TGTGCCAGCAGTTCCGATTTAATAGCGGGAATGTCGTACGAGCAGTACTTC.

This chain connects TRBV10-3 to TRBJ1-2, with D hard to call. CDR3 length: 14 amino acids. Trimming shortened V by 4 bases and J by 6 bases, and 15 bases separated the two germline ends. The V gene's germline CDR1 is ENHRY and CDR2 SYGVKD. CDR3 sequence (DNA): TGTGCCATCAGTGCAGGACGGAACGCTAATGGCTACACCTTC. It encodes CAISAGRNANGYTF.

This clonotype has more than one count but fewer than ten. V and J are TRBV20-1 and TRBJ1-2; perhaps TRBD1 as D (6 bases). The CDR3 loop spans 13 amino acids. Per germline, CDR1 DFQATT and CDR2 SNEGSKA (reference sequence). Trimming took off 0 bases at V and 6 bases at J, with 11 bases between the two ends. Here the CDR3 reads CSARDRGKDGYTF. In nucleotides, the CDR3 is TGCAGTGCTAGAGACAGGGGAAAGGATGGCTACACCTTC.

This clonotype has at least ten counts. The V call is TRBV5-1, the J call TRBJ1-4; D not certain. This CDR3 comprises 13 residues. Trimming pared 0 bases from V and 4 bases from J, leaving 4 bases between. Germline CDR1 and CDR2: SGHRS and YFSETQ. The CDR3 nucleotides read TGCGCCAGCAGCTTGGGGTTTAATGAAAAACTGTTTTTT. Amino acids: CASSLGFNEKLFF.

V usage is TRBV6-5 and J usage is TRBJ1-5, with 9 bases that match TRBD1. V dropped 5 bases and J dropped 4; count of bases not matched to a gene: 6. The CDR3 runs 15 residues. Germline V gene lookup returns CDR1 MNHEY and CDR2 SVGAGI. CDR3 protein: CASSNDRGENQPQHF. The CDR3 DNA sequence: TGTGCCAGCAGTAATGACAGGGGGGAAAATCAGCCCCAGCATTTT.

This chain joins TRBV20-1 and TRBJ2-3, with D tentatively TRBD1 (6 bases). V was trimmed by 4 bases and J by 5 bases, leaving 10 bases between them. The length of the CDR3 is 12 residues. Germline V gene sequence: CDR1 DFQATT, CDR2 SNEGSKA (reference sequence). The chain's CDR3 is CSAIRGEDTQYF. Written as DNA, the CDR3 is TGCAGTGCTATCAGGGGTGAAGATACGCAGTATTTT.

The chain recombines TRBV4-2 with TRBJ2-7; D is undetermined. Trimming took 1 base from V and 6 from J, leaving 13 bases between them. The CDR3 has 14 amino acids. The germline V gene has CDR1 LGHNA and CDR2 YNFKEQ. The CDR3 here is CASSQGHKGFEQYF. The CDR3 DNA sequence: TGTGCCAGCAGCCAAGGGCATAAAGGGTTCGAGCAGTACTTC.

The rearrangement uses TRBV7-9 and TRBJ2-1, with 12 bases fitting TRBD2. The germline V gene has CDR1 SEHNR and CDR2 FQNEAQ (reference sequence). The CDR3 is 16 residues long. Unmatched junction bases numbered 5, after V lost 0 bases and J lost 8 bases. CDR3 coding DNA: TGTGCCAGCAGCTTAGCAACTAGCGGGGGGTTGGATGAGCAGTTCTTC. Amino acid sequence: CASSLATSGGLDEQFF.